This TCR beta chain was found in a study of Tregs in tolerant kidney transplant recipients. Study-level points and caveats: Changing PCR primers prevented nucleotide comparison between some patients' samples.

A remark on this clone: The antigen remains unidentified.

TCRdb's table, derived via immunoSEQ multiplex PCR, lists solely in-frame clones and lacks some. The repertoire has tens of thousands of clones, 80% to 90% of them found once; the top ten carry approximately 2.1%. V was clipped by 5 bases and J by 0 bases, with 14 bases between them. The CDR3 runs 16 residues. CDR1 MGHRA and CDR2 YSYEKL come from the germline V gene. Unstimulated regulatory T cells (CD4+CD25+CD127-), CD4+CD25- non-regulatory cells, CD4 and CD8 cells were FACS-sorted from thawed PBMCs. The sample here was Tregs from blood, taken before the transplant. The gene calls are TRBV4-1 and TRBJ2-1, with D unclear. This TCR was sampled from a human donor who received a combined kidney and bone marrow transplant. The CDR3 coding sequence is TGCGCCAGCAGCTTCTCCCGGGCGAGCTCCTACAATGAGCAGTTCTTC. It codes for CASSFSRASSYNEQFF.